Listed here are 11 T cell receptor beta chains from one sample, sequenced in a study of blood T cell repertoires in COVID-19. The method was immunoSEQ multiplex PCR; TCRdb's version includes in-frame clones alone and lacks a portion of them. In the table there are some 260,000 clones, about 80% of which are singletons. Sequenced sample: PBMCs or T cells enriched from blood (not recorded which). The source of these receptors is a man younger than 45 with acute COVID-19.

The V call is TRBV28, the J call TRBJ2-3; 12 bases match TRBD1. CDR3 length: 16 residues. Per germline, CDR1 MDHEN and CDR2 SYDVKM. J lost 10 bases, V lost 4 bases, and 12 bases had no gene match. The CDR3 spells CASSSNPGQGAGAQYF. The CDR3 bases are TGTGCCAGCAGTTCAAACCCGGGACAGGGGGCTGGAGCGCAGTATTTT. Together with reference TRBV28 and TRBJ2-3, the CDR3 gives the full variable domain: DVKVTQSSRYLVKRTGEKVFLECVQDMDHENMFWYRQDPGLGLRLIYFSYDVKMKEKGDIPEGYSVSREKKERFSLILESASTNQTSMYLCASSSNPGQGAGAQYFGPGTRLTVL.

The CDR3 loop is CASSPGNGGTEAFF. The DNA of the CDR3 is TGTGCCAGCTCTCCCGGGAACGGAGGTACTGAAGCTTTCTTT. The chain is built from TRBV18 and TRBJ1-1; D is ambiguous. V gave up 6 bases and J gave up 5 bases, with 16 bases separating them. From germline, CDR1 is KGHSH and CDR2 LQKENI. The CDR3 is 14 amino acids. The whole variable domain, filled in from reference TRBV18 and TRBJ1-1, reads NAGVMQNPRHLVRRRGQEARLRCSPMKGHSHVYWYRQLPEEGLKFMVYLQKENIIDESGMPKERFSAEFPKEGPSILRIQQVVRGDSAAYFCASSPGNGGTEAFFGQGTRLTVV.

There are a few counts of this clone. The chain joins TRBV19 to TRBJ1-2; D uncertain. Germline values: CDR1 LNHDA, CDR2 SQIVND (reference sequence). V lost 5 bases and J 8 bases, leaving 15 bases between the germline ends. This CDR3 spans 13 amino acids. CDR3 residues: CASSLSAGPGYTF. Here the CDR3 DNA reads TGTGCCAGTAGTTTGAGCGCGGGTCCGGGCTACACCTTC.

V gene TRBV27 combines with J gene TRBJ2-5, with D perhaps matching TRBD2 (6 bases). The CDR3 sequence is 15 residues long. With 6 bases removed from V and 3 bases from J, the gap between germline ends came to 17 bases. Germline CDR1 and CDR2: MNHEY and SMNVEV (reference sequence). The CDR3 here is CASRKNGGIEETQYF. The CDR3, as DNA: TGTGCCAGCAGAAAGAATGGGGGGATCGAAGAGACCCAGTACTTC.

The V gene is TRBV13, the J gene TRBJ2-2, with D unresolved. Deletions cut 3 bases from V and 5 bases from J, with 7 bases between. This CDR3 has 13 residues. The germline CDR1 and CDR2 sequences are PRHDT and FYEKMQ (reference sequence). CDR3 bases: TGTGCCAGCAGCTTTGCCGGGACCGGGGAGCTGTTTTTT. This codes for CASSFAGTGELFF.

The V and J genes are TRBV21-1 and TRBJ2-7; the DNA was not compared with TRBD2, the D call given in the table. TRBV21-1 is assigned pseudogene status. CDR3 length: 20 amino acids. The CDR3 loop reads CASSKSWVSTTSGDSYEQYV. The CDR3 DNA follows: TGTGCCAGCAGCAAAAGTTGGGTATCTACGACTAGCGGGGACTCCTACGAGCAGTACGTC.

The chain is built from TRBV19 and TRBJ2-7; no clear D. This CDR3 has 14 residues. The germline CDR1 and CDR2 sequences are LNHDA and SQIVND (reference sequence). The V and J ends lost 1 base and 2 bases respectively, with 9 bases between them. The CDR3 region has the DNA TGTGCCAGTAGTATAGCCCTAGGCGCCTACGAGCAGTACGTC. The encoded protein is CASSIALGAYEQYV.

The V call is TRBV5-5, the J call TRBJ2-5; D possibly corresponds to TRBD1 (5 bases). Trimming pared 0 bases from V and 4 bases from J, leaving 10 bases between. Germline CDR1 SGHKS, CDR2 YYEKEE (reference sequence). The CDR3 is made up of 14 amino acids. The CDR3 region has the DNA TGTGCCAGCAGCTTGGCAGGGTTCGGAGAGACCCAGTACTTC. Protein product: CASSLAGFGETQYF.

J is TRBJ1-2 and V is TRBV5-4; 9 bases match TRBD1. The CDR3 consists of 15 residues. Germline CDR1 SGHNT, CDR2 YYREEE (reference sequence). V dropped 3 bases and J dropped 7; count of bases not matched to a gene: 10. The CDR3 region is CASSYNAGQGRGYTF. CDR3 DNA: TGTGCCAGCAGCTACAACGCGGGACAGGGACGTGGCTACACCTTC.

This clone was recorded only once. The chain recombines TRBV7-6 with TRBJ2-1, with 11 bases that match TRBD2. V shed 5 bases, J shed 3 bases, and the junction held 15 bases outside the gene matches. The CDR3 is 19 residues long. Germline V gene lookup returns CDR1 SGHVS and CDR2 FNYEAQ. DNA for the CDR3: TGTGCCAGCAGCCCCTTAACCCTAGCGGGGGGAACCAACTACAATGAGCAGTTCTTC. This gives the protein CASSPLTLAGGTNYNEQFF.

This chain links TRBV5-1 with TRBJ2-1, with a weak D call TRBD1 (6 bases). Germline V gene data show CDR1 as SGHRS and CDR2 as YFSETQ. Deletions cut 2 bases from V and 2 bases from J, with 17 bases between. The CDR3 contains 17 residues. This chain's CDR3 is CASSFYRRGSTYNEQFF. CDR3 bases: TGCGCCAGCAGCTTCTATCGCAGGGGCTCAACCTACAATGAGCAGTTCTTC.